A single sample is the source of the 8 T cell receptor beta chains below, sequenced in a study of T cells in Graves' hyperthyroidism and ophthalmopathy. RNA transcripts served as the template for amplifying TCR beta CDR3 regions. During a first-round RT-PCR of the TCR CDR3, the HTBI primer set was used. TCRdb re-called the multiplex PCR reads with MiXCR, one entry per CDR3 protein. The sample holds around 450,000 distinct CDR3 sequences, more than 15% seen once. The sequenced sample was blood. The receptors come from a woman aged 18-29 years with Graves' hyperthyroidism.

The chain employs TRBV28 and TRBJ2-7; D unresolved. The CDR3 totals 11 residues. The germline CDR1 and CDR2 sequences are MDHEN and SYDVKM. V gave up 5 bases and J gave up 4 bases, with 6 bases separating them. CDR3 in DNA: TGTGCCAGCAGTATCCGTTACGAGCAGTACTTC. The encoded protein is CASSIRYEQYF.

The sample holds many counts of this clonotype. The V and J genes are TRBV29-1 and TRBJ1-2; 7 positions match TRBD1. CDR1 is SQVTM, CDR2 ANQGSEA, per germline. This CDR3 has 14 residues. V trimming: 6 bases; J trimming: 3 bases; junction bases outside the gene matches: 10. For the CDR3, the DNA is TGCAGCGTAGAGACAGGGAGGTTCGACTATGGCTACACCTTC. The encoded protein is CSVETGRFDYGYTF.

This clonotype was seen repeatedly, ten times or more. The chain combines TRBV2 with TRBJ1-2; D is perhaps TRBD1 (5 bases). Trimming removed 6 bases from V and 4 bases from J, with 15 bases in between. Germline CDR1 is SNHLY and CDR2 is FYNNEI. This CDR3 is built from 14 residues. Written as DNA, the CDR3 is TGTGCCAGCAGGGCCAATACAGGATTCTATGGCTACACCTTC. It is translated as CASRANTGFYGYTF.

The rearrangement joins TRBV7-9 to TRBJ1-6, with TRBD1 matching over 9 bases. CDR1 and CDR2 (germline): SEHNR, FQNEAQ (reference sequence). CDR3 size: 14 residues. The V gene end was trimmed by 4 bases and the J gene end by 9 bases; junction bases not matched to a gene: 4. The CDR3 region has the DNA TGTGCCAGCAGCTGGGGACAGGGTCGTTCACCCCTCCACTTT. This gives the protein CASSWGQGRSPLHF.

The chain uses TRBV2 and TRBJ1-4; D gene ambiguous. V was pared by 4 bases and J by 0 bases, with 6 bases between. Germline V gene lookup returns CDR1 SNHLY and CDR2 FYNNEI. The CDR3 covers 14 residues. The CDR3 protein is CASSVHATNEKLFF. For the CDR3, the DNA is TGTGCCAGCAGTGTCCACGCAACTAATGAAAAACTGTTTTTT.

The chain combines TRBV18 with TRBJ1-2; 9 bases fit TRBD1. V shed 3 bases and J 3 bases; nucleotides not matched to a gene: 5. There are 15 residues in the CDR3. Germline V gives CDR1 KGHSH, CDR2 LQKENI. The CDR3 DNA is TGTGCCAGCTCACCCGGGACAGGGCGCGACTATGGCTACACCTTC. This gives the protein CASSPGTGRDYGYTF.

This clonotype was detected many times. The rearrangement joins TRBV7-9 to TRBJ2-7; D possibly corresponds to TRBD1 (6 bases). The CDR3 extends over 16 amino acids. Germline CDR1 SEHNR, CDR2 FQNEAQ (reference sequence). V lost 5 bases and J 0 bases, leaving 17 bases between the germline ends. In nucleotides, the CDR3 is TGTGCCAGCAGCCTTAGGACAGACAAGAGCTCCTACGAGCAGTACTTC. Its protein is CASSLRTDKSSYEQYF.

This clonotype occurred many times. The gene calls are TRBV7-8 and TRBJ2-4, with TRBD2 identical over 15 bases. Germline loops: CDR1 SGHVS, CDR2 FQNEAQ. Trimming at V came to 1 base and at J to 5 bases, leaving 21 bases not matched to a gene. The CDR3 loop spans 23 amino acids. The CDR3 protein is CASSLEPGTRVGTSGGTENIQYF. The CDR3 DNA reads TGTGCCAGCAGCTTAGAACCGGGGACGCGGGTGGGGACTAGCGGGGGGACGGAAAACATTCAGTACTTC.